This T cell receptor beta chain was sequenced during a study of shared clonotypes between healthy human individuals. Trimming left V 3 bases short and J 4 bases short, with 16 bases between. The CDR3 is 15 residues long. CDR1 and CDR2 from the germline V gene are SGHRS and YFSETQ. The protocol was immunoSEQ multiplex PCR, while the TCRdb copy is restricted to in-frame clones and leaves out a portion. The sample consists of roughly 490,000 clones, 60% to 85% of them appearing once. The rearrangement uses TRBV5-1 and TRBJ2-5; weak D call: TRBD1 (6 bases). The sequencing input was PBMCs. This sequence originates from a woman aged 40 to 50 in good health. Some clones in this sample may be carry-over from other donors' samples. The CDR3 DNA sequence: TGCGCCAGCAGCTCGGAGACAGGCTTGGGAGAGACCCAGTACTTC. Protein sequence: CASSSETGLGETQYF.